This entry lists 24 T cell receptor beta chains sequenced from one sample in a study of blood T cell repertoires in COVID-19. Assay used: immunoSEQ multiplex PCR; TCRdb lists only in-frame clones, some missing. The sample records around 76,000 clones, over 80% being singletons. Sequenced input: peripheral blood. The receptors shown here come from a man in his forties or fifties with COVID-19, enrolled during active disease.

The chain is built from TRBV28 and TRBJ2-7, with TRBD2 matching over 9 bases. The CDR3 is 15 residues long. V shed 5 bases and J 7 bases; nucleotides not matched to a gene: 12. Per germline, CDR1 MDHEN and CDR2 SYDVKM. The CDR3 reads CASSPQAGGVWEQYF. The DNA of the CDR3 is TGTGCCAGCAGTCCACAGGCGGGGGGGGTCTGGGAGCAGTACTTC.

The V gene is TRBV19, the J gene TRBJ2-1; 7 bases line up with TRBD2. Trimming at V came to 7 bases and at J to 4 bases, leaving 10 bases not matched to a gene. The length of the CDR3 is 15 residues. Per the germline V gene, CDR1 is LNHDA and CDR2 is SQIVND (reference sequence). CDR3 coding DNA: TGTGCCAGTACCCCGGATCCAGCGGGATACAATGAGCAGTTCTTC. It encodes CASTPDPAGYNEQFF.

CDR3 in amino acids: CASSQPTGRGNTIYF. DNA for the CDR3: TGCGCCAGCAGCCAACCGACAGGCCGTGGAAACACCATATATTTT. V usage is TRBV4-1 and J usage is TRBJ1-3; TRBD1 is a possible D gene (6 bases). From germline, CDR1 is MGHRA and CDR2 YSYEKL. Deletions cut 2 bases from V and 3 bases from J, with 11 bases between. The CDR3 sequence is 15 residues long.

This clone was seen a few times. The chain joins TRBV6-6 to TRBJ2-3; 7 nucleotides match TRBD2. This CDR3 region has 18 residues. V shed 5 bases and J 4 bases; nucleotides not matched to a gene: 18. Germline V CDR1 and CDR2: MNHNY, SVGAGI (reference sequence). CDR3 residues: CASSPLGAGLPFADTQYF. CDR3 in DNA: TGTGCCAGCAGTCCGCTAGGAGCGGGATTGCCGTTCGCAGATACGCAGTATTTT.

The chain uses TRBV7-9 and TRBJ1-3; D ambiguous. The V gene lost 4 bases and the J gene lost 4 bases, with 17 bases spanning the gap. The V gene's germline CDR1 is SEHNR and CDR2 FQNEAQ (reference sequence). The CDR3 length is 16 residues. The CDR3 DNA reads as TGTGCCAGCAGCTCCGCGTTGCGGGAAGGAGGAAACACCATATATTTT. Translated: CASSSALREGGNTIYF.

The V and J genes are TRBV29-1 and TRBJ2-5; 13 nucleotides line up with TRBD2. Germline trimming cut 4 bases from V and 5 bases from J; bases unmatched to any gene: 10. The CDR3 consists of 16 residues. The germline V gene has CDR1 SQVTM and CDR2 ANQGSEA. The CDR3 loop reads CSVGGLAGRERETQYF. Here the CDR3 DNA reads TGCAGCGTTGGGGGACTAGCGGGACGGGAGCGGGAGACCCAGTACTTC.

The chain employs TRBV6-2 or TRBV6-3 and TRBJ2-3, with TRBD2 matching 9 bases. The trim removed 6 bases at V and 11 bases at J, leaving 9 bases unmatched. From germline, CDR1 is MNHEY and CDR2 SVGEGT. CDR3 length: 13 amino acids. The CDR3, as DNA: TGTGCCAGCAGCCTAGGGAATAGCGGGAGGCAGTATTTT. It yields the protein CASSLGNSGRQYF.

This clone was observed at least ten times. CDR3 amino acids: CAIGTSGSYEQYF. The CDR3 DNA sequence: TGTGCCATCGGGACTAGCGGGAGCTACGAGCAGTACTTC. This chain joins TRBV6-5 and TRBJ2-7; 14 bases are a match to TRBD2. Losses at the gene ends were 10 bases for V and 3 bases for J; bases not matched to a gene: 2. The CDR3 runs to 13 residues. From germline, CDR1 is MNHEY and CDR2 SVGAGI.

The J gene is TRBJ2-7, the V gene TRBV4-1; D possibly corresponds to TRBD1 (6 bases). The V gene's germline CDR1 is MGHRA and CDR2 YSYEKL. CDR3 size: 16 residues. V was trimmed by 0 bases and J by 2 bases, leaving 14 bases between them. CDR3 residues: CASSQDTGKRAYEQYF. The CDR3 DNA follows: TGCGCCAGCAGCCAAGACACAGGGAAAAGGGCCTACGAGCAGTACTTC.

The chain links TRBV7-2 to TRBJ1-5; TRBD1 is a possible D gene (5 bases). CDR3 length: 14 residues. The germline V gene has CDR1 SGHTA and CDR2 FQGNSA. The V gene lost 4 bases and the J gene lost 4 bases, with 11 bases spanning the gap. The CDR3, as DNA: TGTGCCAGCAGCTGGGGGGACGGAAATCAGCCCCAGCATTTT. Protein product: CASSWGDGNQPQHF.

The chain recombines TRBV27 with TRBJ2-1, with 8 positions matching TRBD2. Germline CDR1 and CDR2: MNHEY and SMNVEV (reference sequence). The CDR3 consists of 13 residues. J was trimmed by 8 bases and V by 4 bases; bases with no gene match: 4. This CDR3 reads CASSSMTSDEQFF. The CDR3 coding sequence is TGTGCCAGCAGTTCTATGACTAGCGATGAGCAGTTCTTC.

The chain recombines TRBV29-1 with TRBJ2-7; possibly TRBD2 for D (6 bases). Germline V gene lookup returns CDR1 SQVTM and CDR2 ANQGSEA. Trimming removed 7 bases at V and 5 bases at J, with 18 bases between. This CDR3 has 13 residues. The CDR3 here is CSAKLGGSDEQYF. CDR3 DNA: TGCAGCGCGAAACTCGGGGGTTCCGACGAGCAGTACTTC.

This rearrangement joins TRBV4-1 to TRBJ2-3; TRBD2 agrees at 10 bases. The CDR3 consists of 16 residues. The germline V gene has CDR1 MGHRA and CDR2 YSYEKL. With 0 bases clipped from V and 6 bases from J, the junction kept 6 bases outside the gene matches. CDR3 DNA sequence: TGCGCCAGCAGCCAAGACCCTAGCGGGAGTGGGGATACGCAGTATTTT. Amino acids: CASSQDPSGSGDTQYF.

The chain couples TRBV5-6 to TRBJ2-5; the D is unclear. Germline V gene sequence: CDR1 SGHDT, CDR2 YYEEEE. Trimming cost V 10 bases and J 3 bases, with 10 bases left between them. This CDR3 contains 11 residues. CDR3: CAGDSKETQYF. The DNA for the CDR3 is TGTGCCGGCGACTCGAAAGAGACCCAGTACTTC.

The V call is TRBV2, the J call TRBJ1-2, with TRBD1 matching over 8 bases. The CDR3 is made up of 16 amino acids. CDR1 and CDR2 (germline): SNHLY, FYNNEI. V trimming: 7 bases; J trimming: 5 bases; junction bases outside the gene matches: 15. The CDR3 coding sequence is TGTGCCAGCACTCGAACCACCAGGACAGGGCCTTATGGCTACACCTTC. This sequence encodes CASTRTTRTGPYGYTF.

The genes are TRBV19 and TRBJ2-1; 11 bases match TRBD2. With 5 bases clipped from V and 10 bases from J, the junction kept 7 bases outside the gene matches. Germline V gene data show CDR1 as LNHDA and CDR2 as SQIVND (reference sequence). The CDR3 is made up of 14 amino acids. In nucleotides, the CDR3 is TGTGCCAGTAGTCTGGGACTAGCGGAGGAGGAGCAGTTCTTC. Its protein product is CASSLGLAEEEQFF.

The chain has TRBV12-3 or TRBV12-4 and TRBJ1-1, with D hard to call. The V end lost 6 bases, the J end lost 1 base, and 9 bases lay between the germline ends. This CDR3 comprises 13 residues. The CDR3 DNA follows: TGTGCCAGCAGCCTGACAACGAACACTGAAGCTTTCTTT. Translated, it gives CASSLTTNTEAFF.

In nucleotides, the CDR3 is TGCAGCGTTGAACTAGCGGTGGGGGAGCAGTTCTTC. This codes for CSVELAVGEQFF. The rearrangement uses TRBV29-1 and TRBJ2-1; TRBD2 agrees at 7 bases. The germline CDR1 and CDR2 sequences are SQVTM and ANQGSEA. The CDR3 runs 12 residues. V was pared by 2 bases and J by 10 bases, with 5 bases of the junction left unmatched.

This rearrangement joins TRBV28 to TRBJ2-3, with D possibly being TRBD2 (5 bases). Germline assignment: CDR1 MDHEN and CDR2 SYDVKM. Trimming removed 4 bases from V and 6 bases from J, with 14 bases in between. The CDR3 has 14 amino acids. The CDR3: CASSSPPRGDTQYF. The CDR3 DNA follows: TGTGCCAGCAGTTCCCCCCCGCGCGGGGATACGCAGTATTTT.

The CDR3 DNA reads TGTGCCTGGAGTGTCGAGGAAGGGGGCACTGAAGCTTTCTTT. It yields the protein CAWSVEEGGTEAFF. This chain joins TRBV30 and TRBJ1-1, with TRBD1 as a possible D gene (6 bases). Germline-derived CDR1 and CDR2 are GTSNPN and SVGIG (reference sequence). The CDR3 loop spans 14 amino acids. Trimming stripped 0 bases from V and 4 bases from J, with 12 bases between.

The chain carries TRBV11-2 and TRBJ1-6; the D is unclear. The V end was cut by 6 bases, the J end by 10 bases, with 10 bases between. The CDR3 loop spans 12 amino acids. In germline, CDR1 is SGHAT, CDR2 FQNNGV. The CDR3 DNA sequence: TGTGCCAGCAGTTTTGCGGGATCACCCCTCCACTTT. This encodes CASSFAGSPLHF.

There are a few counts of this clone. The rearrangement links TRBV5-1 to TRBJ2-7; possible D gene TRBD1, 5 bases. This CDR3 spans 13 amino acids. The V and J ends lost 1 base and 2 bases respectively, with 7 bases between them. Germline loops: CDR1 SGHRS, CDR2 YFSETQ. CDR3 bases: TGCGCCAGCAGCTTGCAGGGTACCTACGAGCAGTACTTC. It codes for CASSLQGTYEQYF.

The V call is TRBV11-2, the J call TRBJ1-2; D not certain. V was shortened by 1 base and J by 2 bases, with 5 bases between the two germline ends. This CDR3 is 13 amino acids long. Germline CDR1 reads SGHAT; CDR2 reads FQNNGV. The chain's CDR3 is CASSLGENYGYTF. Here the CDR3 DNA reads TGTGCCAGCAGCTTAGGAGAAAACTATGGCTACACCTTC.

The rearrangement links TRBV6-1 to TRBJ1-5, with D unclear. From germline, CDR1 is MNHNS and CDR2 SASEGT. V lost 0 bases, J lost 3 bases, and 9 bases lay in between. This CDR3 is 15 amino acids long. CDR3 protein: CASSEAGGFNQPQHF. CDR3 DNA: TGTGCCAGCAGTGAAGCGGGAGGGTTCAATCAGCCCCAGCATTTT.